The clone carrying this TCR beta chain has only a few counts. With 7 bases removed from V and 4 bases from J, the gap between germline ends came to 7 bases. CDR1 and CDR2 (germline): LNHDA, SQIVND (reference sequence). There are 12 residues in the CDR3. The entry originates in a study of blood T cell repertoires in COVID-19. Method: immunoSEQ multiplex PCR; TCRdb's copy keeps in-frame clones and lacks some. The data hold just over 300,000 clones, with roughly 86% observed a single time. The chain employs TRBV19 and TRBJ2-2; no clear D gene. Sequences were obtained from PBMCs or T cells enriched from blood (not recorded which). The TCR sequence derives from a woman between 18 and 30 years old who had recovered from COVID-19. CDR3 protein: CASTPLTGELFF. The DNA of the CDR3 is TGTGCCAGTACTCCCCTCACCGGGGAGCTGTTTTTT.